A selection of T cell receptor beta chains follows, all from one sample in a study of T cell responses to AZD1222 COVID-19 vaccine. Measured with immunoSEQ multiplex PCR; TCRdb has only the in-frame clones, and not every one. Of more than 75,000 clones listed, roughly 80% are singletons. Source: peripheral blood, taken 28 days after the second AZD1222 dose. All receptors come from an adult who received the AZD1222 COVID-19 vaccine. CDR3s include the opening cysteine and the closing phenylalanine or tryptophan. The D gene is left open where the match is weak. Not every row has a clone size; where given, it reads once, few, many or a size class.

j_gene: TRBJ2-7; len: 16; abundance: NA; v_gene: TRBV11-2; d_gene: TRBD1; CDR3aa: CASSLASGTGGQEQYF; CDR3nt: TGTGCCAGCAGCTTAGCATCCGGGACAGGGGGCCAGGAGCAGTACTTC
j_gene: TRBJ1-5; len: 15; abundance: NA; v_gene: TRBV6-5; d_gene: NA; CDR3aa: CASHSTGLGNQPQHF; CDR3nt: TGTGCCAGCCACTCCACGGGGTTAGGCAATCAGCCCCAGCATTTT
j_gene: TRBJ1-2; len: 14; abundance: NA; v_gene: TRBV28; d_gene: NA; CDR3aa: CASSLTRQHYGYTF; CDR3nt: TGTGCCAGCAGTTTAACCCGGCAGCACTATGGCTACACCTTC
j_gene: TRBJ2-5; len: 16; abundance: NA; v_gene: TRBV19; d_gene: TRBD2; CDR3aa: CASRSTGLAGRETQYF; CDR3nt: TGTGCCAGTAGGAGTACGGGACTAGCGGGAAGAGAGACCCAGTACTTC
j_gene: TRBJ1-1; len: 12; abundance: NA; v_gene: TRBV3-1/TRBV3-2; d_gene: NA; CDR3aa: CASRNMNTEAFF; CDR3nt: TGTGCCAGCCGCAATATGAACACTGAAGCTTTCTTT
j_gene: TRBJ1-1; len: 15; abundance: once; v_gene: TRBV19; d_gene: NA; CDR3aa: CASTLPGSMNTEAFF; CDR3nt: TGTGCCAGTACTCTCCCCGGCAGTATGAACACTGAAGCTTTCTTT
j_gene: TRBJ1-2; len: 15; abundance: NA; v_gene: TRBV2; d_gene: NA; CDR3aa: CASSETGEAWNGYTF; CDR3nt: TGTGCCAGCAGTGAAACAGGAGAAGCCTGGAATGGCTACACCTTC
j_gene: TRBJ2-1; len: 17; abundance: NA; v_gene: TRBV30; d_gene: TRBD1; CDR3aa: CAWSVLGGLRSYNEQFF; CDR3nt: TGTGCCTGGAGTGTACTAGGGGGCCTCAGATCCTACAATGAGCAGTTCTTC
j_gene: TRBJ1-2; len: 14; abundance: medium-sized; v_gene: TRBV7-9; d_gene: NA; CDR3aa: CASSLVRPGGGYTF; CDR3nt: TGTGCCAGCAGCTTAGTCAGGCCAGGAGGCGGCTACACCTTC
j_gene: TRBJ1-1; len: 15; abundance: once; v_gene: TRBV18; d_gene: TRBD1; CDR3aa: CASSLGQGSYTEAFF; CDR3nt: TGTGCCAGCTCACTAGGACAGGGGAGTTACACTGAAGCTTTCTTT
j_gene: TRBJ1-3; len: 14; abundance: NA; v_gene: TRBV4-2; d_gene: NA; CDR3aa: CASSQARPGNTIYF; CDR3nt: TGTGCCAGCAGCCAAGCCAGGCCTGGAAACACCATATATTTT
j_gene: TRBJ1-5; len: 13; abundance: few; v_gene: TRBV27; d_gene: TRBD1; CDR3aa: CASSPGTVQPQHF; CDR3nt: TGTGCCAGCAGTCCGGGGACAGTCCAGCCCCAGCATTTT
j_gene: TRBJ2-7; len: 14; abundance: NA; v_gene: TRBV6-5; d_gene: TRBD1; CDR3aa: CASSHRDRGLEQYF; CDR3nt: TGTGCCAGCAGTCACCGGGACAGGGGGCTGGAGCAGTACTTC
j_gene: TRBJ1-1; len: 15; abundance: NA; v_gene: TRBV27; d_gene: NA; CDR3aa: CASSLKGTMNTEAFF; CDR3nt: TGTGCCAGCAGTTTAAAAGGGACAATGAACACTGAAGCTTTCTTT
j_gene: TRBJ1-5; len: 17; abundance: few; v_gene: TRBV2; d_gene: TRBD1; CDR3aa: CASSPRQGWPSNQPQHF; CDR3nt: TGTGCCAGCAGCCCCAGACAGGGGTGGCCGAGCAATCAGCCCCAGCATTTT
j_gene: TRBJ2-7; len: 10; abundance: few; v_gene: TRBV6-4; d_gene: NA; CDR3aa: CAGSGTRSYF; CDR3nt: TGTGCCGGGTCCGGGACGAGGTCGTACTTC
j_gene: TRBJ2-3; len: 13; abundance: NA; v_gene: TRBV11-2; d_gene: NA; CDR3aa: CASSSQGGDTQYF; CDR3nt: TGTGCCAGCAGCTCACAGGGGGGGGATACGCAGTATTTT
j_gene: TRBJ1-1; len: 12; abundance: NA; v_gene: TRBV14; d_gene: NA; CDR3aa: CASRHLGTEAFF; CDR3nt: TGTGCCAGCAGGCATTTGGGGACTGAAGCTTTCTTT
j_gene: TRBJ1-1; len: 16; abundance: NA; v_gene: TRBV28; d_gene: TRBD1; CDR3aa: CASSLYLGTGTYEAFF; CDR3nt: TGTGCCAGCAGTTTATATCTAGGGACAGGGACTTATGAAGCTTTCTTT
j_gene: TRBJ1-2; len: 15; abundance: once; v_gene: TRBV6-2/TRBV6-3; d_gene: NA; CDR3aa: CASSYGPGPLYGYTF; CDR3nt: TGTGCCAGCAGTTACGGTCCGGGCCCCCTATATGGCTACACCTTC
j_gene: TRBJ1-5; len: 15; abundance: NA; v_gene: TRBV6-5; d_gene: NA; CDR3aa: CASSFSRDSNQPQHF; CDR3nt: TGTGCCAGCAGTTTCTCCCGGGACAGCAATCAGCCCCAGCATTTT
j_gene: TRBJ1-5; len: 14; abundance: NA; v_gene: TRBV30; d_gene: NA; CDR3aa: CAWSVGSTNQPQHF; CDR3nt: TGTGCCTGGAGTGTAGGGTCTACCAATCAGCCCCAGCATTTT
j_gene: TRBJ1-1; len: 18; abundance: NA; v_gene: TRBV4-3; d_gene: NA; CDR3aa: CASSQGGEGVHQNTEAFF; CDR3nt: TGCGCCAGCAGCCAAGGAGGGGAGGGGGTCCATCAGAACACTGAAGCTTTCTTT
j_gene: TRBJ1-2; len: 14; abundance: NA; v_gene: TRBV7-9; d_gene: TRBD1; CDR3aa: CASSLAPTGVGYTF; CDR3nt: TGTGCCAGCAGCTTAGCGCCGACAGGGGTAGGCTACACCTTC
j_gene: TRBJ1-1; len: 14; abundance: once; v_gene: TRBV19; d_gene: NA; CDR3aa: CASSRDGRNTEAFF; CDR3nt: TGTGCCTCCTCGAGGGACGGGCGAAACACTGAAGCTTTCTTT
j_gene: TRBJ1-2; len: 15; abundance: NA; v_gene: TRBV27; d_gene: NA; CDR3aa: CASSLGRPVRYGYTF; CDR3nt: TGTGCCAGCAGTTTGGGCAGACCAGTCCGATATGGCTACACCTTC
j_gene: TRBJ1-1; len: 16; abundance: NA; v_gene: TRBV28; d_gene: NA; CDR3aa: CASTLRGRAAGTEAFF; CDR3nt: TGTGCCAGCACCCTACGGGGCAGGGCCGCGGGCACTGAAGCTTTCTTT
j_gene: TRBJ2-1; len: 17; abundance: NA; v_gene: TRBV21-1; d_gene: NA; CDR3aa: CASSKVDSGRADNEQFF; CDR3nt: TGTGCCAGCAGCAAAGTAGATAGCGGGAGGGCCGACAATGAGCAGTTCTTC
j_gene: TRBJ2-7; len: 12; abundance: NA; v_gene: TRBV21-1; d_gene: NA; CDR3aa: CASSQTGYEQYF; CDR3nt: TGTGCCAGCAGTCAGACTGGCTACGAGCAGTACTTC
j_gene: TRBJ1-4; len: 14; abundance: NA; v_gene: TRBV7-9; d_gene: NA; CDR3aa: CASSQGRGNEKLFF; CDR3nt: TGTGCCAGCAGCCAGGGACGGGGTAATGAAAAACTGTTTTTT
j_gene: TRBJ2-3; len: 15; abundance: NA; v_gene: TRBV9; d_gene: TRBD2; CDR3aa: CASSVGLAGGDTQYF; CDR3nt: TGTGCCAGCAGCGTCGGACTAGCGGGCGGGGATACGCAGTATTTT
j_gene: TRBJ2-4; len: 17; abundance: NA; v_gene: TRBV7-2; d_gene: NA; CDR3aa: CASSLVVRGYYKNIQYF; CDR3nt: TGTGCCAGCAGCTTAGTCGTGAGGGGGTATTACAAAAACATTCAGTACTTC
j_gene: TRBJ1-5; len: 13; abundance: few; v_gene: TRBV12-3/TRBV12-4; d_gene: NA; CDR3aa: CASSRALNQPQHF; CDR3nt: TGTGCCAGCTCCCGGGCCCTCAATCAGCCCCAGCATTTT
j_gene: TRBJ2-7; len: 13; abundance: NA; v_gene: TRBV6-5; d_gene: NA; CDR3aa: CASLGRSLYEQYF; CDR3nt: TGTGCCAGCCTGGGCAGGTCGCTCTACGAGCAGTACTTC
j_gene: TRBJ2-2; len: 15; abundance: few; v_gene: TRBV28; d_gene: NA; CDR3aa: CASRRRLGNTGELFF; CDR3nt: TGTGCCAGCAGGCGCAGACTGGGGAACACCGGGGAGCTGTTTTTT
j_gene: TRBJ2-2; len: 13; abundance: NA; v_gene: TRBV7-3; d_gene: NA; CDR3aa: CASSLTSGGELFF; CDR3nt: TGTGCCAGCAGCTTAACGTCTGGGGGGGAGCTGTTTTTT
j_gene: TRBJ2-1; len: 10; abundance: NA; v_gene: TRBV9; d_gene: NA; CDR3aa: CASSGNEQFF; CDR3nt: TGTGCCAGCAGCGGAAATGAGCAGTTCTTC
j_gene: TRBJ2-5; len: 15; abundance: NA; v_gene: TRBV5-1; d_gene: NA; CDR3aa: CASSLVLDLKETQYF; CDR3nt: TGCGCCAGCAGCTTGGTGCTGGACTTAAAAGAGACCCAGTACTTC